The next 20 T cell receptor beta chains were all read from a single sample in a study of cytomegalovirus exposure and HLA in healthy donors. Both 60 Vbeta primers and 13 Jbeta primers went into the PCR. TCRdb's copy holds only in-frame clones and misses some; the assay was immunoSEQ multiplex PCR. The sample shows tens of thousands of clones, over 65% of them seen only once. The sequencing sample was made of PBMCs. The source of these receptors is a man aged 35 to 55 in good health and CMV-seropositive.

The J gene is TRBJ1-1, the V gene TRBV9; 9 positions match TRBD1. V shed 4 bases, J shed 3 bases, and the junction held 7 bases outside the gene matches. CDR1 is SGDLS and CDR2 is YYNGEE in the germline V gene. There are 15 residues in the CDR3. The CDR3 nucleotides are TGTGCCAGCAGCCCCCGGACAGGGGCGGACACTGAAGCTTTCTTT. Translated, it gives CASSPRTGADTEAFF.

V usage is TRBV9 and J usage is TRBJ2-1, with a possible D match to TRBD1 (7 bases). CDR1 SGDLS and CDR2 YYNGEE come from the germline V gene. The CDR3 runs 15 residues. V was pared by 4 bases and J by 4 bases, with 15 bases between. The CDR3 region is CASSPRQGGYNEQFF. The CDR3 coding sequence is TGTGCCAGCAGCCCTCGACAGGGAGGATACAATGAGCAGTTCTTC.

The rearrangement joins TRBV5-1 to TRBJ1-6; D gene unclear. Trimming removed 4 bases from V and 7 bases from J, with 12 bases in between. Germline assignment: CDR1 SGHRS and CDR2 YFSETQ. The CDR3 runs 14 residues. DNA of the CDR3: TGCGCCAGCAGCCCGGAGGGCGGAAATTCACCCCTCCACTTT. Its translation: CASSPEGGNSPLHF.

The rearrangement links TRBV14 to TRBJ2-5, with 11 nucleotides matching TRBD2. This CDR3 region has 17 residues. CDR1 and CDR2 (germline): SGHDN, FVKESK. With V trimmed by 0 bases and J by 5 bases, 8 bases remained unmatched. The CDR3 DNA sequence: TGTGCCAGCAGCCAAGATTGGATAGCGGGGGGGATCGAGACCCAGTACTTC. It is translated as CASSQDWIAGGIETQYF.

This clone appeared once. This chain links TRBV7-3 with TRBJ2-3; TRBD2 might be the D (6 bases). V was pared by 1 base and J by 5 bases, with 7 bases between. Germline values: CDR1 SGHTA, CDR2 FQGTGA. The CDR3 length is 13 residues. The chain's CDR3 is CASSLIGGDTQYF. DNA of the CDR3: TGTGCCAGCAGCTTAATCGGGGGAGATACGCAGTATTTT.

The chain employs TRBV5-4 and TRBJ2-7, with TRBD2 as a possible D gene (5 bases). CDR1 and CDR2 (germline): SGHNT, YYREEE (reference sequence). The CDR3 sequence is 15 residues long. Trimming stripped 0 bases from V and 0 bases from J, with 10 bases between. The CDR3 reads CASSLGSGPSYEQYF. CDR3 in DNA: TGTGCCAGCAGCTTGGGGAGCGGACCCTCCTACGAGCAGTACTTC. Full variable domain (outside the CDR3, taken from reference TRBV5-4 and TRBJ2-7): ETGVTQSPTHLIKTRGQQVTLRCSSQSGHNTVSWYQQALGQGPQFIFQYYREEENGRGNFPPRFSGLQFPNYSSELNVNALELDDSALYLCASSLGSGPSYEQYFGPGTRLTVT.

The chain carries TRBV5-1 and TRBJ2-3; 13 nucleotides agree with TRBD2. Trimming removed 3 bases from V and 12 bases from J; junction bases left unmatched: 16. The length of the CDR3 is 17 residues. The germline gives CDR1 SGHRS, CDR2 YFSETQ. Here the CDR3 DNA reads TGCGCCAGCAGCTCCCCTTCACTAGCGGGGGGGCCATCGCACCAGTATTTT. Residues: CASSSPSLAGGPSHQYF.

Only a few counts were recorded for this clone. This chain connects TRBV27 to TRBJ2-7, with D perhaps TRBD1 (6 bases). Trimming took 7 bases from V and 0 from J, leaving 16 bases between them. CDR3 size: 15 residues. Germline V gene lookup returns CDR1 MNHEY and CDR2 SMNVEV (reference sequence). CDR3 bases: TGTGCCAGCACCTTTAAGGGACACCTCTCCTACGAGCAGTACTTC. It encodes CASTFKGHLSYEQYF.

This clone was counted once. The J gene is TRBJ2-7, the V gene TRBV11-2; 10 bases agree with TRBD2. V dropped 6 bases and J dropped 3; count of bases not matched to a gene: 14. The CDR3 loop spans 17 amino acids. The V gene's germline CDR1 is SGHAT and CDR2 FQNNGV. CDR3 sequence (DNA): TGTGCCAGCAGTTTAACTAGCGGGGCCCACGCAAACTACGAGCAGTACTTC. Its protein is CASSLTSGAHANYEQYF. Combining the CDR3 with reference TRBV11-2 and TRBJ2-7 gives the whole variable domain EAGVAQSPRYKIIEKRQSVAFWCNPISGHATLYWYQQILGQGPKLLIQFQNNGVVDDSQLPKDRFSAERLKGVDSTLKIQPAKLEDSAVYLCASSLTSGAHANYEQYFGPGTRLTVT.

The CDR3 region is CASSARPSGGDGDTQYF. The CDR3, as DNA: TGTGCCAGCTCGGCGAGACCTAGCGGGGGGGATGGAGATACGCAGTATTTT. The chain carries TRBV18 and TRBJ2-3, with 12 bases lining up with TRBD2. Trimming took 6 bases from V and 5 from J; bases not matched to a gene: 12. Germline V CDR1 and CDR2: KGHSH, LQKENI. The CDR3 length is 17 residues.

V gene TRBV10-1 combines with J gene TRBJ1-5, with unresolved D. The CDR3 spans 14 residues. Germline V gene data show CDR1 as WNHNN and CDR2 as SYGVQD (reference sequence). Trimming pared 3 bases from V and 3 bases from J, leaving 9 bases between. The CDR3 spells CASSERGPNQPQHF. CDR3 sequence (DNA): TGCGCCAGCAGTGAAAGAGGGCCCAATCAGCCCCAGCATTTT.

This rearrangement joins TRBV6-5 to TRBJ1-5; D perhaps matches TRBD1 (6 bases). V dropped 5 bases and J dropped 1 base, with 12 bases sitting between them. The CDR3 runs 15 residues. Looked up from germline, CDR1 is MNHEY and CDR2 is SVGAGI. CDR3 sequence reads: CASSAQGISNQPQHF. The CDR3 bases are TGTGCCAGCAGTGCCCAGGGGATCAGCAATCAGCCCCAGCATTTT.

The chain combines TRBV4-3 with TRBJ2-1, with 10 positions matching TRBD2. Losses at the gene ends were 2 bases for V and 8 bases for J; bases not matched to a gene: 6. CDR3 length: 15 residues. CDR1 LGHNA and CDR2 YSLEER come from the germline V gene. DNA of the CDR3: TGCGCCAGCAGCCAATCTAGCGGGGGTTCTGATGAGCAGTTCTTC. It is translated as CASSQSSGGSDEQFF.

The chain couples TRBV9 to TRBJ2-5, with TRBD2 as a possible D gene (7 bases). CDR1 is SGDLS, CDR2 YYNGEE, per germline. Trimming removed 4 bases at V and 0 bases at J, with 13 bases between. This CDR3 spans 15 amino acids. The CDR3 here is CASSLGGAHQETQYF. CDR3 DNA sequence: TGTGCCAGCAGCCTGGGGGGGGCCCACCAAGAGACCCAGTACTTC.

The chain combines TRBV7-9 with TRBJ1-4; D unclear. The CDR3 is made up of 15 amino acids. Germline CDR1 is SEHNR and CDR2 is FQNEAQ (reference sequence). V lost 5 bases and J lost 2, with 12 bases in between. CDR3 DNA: TGTGCCAGCAGCCCTCGAGGTGGGACTAATGAAAAACTGTTTTTT. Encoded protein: CASSPRGGTNEKLFF.

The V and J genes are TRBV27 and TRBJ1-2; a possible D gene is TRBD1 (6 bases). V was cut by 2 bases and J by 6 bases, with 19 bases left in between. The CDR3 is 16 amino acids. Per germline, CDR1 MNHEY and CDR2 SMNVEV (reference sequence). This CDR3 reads CASSLRGGPLGHGYTF. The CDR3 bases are TGTGCCAGCAGTTTAAGGGGGGGACCCCTCGGCCATGGCTACACCTTC.

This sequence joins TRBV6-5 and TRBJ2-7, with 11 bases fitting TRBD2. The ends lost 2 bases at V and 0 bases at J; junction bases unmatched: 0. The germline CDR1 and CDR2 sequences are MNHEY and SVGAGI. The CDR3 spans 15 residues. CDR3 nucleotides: TGTGCCAGCAGTTACACTAGCGGGAGCTCCTACGAGCAGTACTTC. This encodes CASSYTSGSSYEQYF.

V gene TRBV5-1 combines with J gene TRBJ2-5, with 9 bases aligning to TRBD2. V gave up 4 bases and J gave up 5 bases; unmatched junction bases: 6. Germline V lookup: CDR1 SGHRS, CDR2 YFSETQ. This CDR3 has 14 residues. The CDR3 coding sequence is TGCGCCAGCAGCCTCGGGACTAGCTGGGAGACCCAGTACTTC. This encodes CASSLGTSWETQYF.

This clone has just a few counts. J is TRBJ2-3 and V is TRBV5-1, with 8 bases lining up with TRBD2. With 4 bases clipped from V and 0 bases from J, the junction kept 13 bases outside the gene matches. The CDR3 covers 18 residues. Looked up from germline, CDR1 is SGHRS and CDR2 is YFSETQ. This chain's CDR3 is CASSDTSGIPSSTDTQYF. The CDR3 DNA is TGCGCCAGCAGCGATACTAGCGGAATTCCGTCTAGCACAGATACGCAGTATTTT.

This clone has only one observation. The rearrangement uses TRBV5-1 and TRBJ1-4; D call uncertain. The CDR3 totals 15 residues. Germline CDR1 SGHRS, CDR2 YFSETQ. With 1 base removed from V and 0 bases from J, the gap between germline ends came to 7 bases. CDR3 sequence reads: CASSLRTATNEKLFF. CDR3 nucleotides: TGCGCCAGCAGCTTGAGAACAGCAACTAATGAAAAACTGTTTTTT. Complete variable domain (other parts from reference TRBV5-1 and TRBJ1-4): KAGVTQTPRYLIKTRGQQVTLSCSPISGHRSVSWYQQTPGQGLQFLFEYFSETQRNKGNFPGRFSGRQFSNSRSEMNVSTLELGDSALYLCASSLRTATNEKLFFGSGTQLSVL.